The entry below gives a single T cell receptor (beta chain) sequence along with its context. Its recognized antigen is unknown. No base-level quality is on record; no much larger clone is a single base apart. This sample is drawn from a study of beta chain features in type 1 diabetes (dated by TCRdb to the late 2010s). As for the study more broadly: Mean age, gender distribution, total cell number and subset yield were not different between patients and healthy donors. The study compared TCRB repertoires of sorted circulating CD4+ T cell subsets between recently diagnosed type 1 diabetes patients and matched healthy donors. A total of about 99,000,000 sorted cells were examined across all samples, and RNA yield correlated strongly with the number of cells per subset. Whereas all 28 donors provided naive and central memory subsets, regulatory and stem cell-like memory subsets were isolated from just 8 patients and about 8 healthy donors. Overall results and qualifications from the work: Naive, central memory and regulatory TCRB repertoires appeared to be more similar among patients than among healthy donors. Because cDNA was sequenced instead of genomic DNA, activated cells with high expression could be over-represented, although the groups did not differ in activation or CD3 levels. Because the HLA sub-analyses included only small numbers of individuals, any influence of HLA type on TCRB rearrangement was left unresolved. At VDJ recombination sites, patients with type 1 diabetes made fewer insertions and deleted more nucleotides, a pattern implying thymic rearrangement abnormalities. Shorter templates might be favored by PCR, yet because patient and control samples were amplified and corrected together, any such skew would affect both groups equally. Type 1 diabetes patients showed a moderate but significant shortening of TCRB CDR3 length in all four CD4+ subsets.

All of the isolated RNA was reverse transcribed with the High Capacity cDNA Reverse Transcription Kit, so expressed TCRB transcripts were sequenced. Deep immunoSEQ sequencing was performed on naive, central memory and regulatory T cell samples, with an average of about 4 million total reads per sample. Sorted cells were lysed in RLT buffer, and RNA was extracted using DNase-treated RNeasy Micro or Mini kits according to cell number. To prevent cross-contamination, every cell subset was processed on its own, while patient and healthy donor samples were processed together. TCRB sequences were amplified from cDNA with the immunoSEQ multiplex PCR, producing 87-bp fragments spanning the CDR3 region. Sequencing of the amplicons was performed on the Illumina HiSeq platform. The published analysis was carried out like this. PCR bias was computationally corrected using synthetic template baselines, reads within Hamming distance 2 were collapsed, and singletons that could not be merged were discarded. Reads were aligned against IMGT so that V, D and J genes, CDR3 length and insertions or deletions at six rearrangement sites could be assigned. Clonotype counts were normalized to sorted cell number within each subset before computing true diversity and Gini coefficients with the tcR R package. Repertoire sharing was quantified using the overlap coefficient calculated on TCRB nucleotide sequences. Out-of-frame TCRB sequences from naive cells were analyzed as a proxy for the pre-selection repertoire. This immuneACCESS table, as held by TCRdb, lists in-frame sequences with V and J called but not all clones. Of the missing ones, under half trace to an unresolved V gene in checked studies; the others have no known cause. D and trimming come from the DNA, and the V and J calls and clone size come from that table. Recorded for this sample are roughly 500,000 clones; roughly 31% of them occurred a single time. The ten most abundant clones make up almost 0.065% of the sample.

Each donor gave one peripheral blood draw, roughly 0.12 L on average, collected into heparinised tubes. Using a panel that included CD45RO, CCR7, CD25, CD127, CD95 and CD27, naive, central memory, regulatory and stem cell-like memory CD4+ T cells were sorted on a BD FACSAria II. All sorted populations exceeded 98% purity. PBMCs were isolated immediately by Lymphoprep density gradient centrifugation and stained directly without culture. To minimize batch effects, samples were stained and sorted in pairs, one healthy donor with one patient per experiment. Source material: naive CD4+ T cells from blood. The label giving this sample's cell subset or site can be read as: true naive CD4+ T cells. The TCR comes from a man aged 18 to 29 in good health.

The nucleotide sequence reads TGCAGCGTTAGTCGGGACTCCAACGGGAACACTGAAGCTTTCTTT. This sequence encodes CSVSRDSNGNTEAFF. The rearrangement joined TRBV29-1 to TRBJ1-1; the D gene is perhaps TRBD1, from 5 matching bases. Trimming removed 5 bases from V and 1 base from J, leaving 17 bases between the germline ends. From its cysteine to its phenylalanine, the CDR3 spans 15 amino acids. The retained sequence is limited to the CDR3, 45 bases, with the frame set at the first base. CDR1 and CDR2, looked up from the germline V gene, are SQVTM and ANQGSEA.